The T cell receptor beta chain described here comes from a study of molecular identifiers for immune sequencing clone quantification. Each CDR3 protein gets one entry after TCRdb re-called the PCR reads with MiXCR. The sample yields about 320,000 distinct CDR3 sequences, about a quarter seen once. The germline gives CDR1 MNHEY, CDR2 SVGEGT. V gave up 2 bases and J gave up 0 bases, with 6 bases separating them. This CDR3 comprises 14 residues. The sequenced sample was naive CD8+ T cells from blood, with Jurkat cell RNA spiked in. The subset: FACS-sorted CD8+CD4-CCR7+CD45RA+ naive T cells. This TCR derives from a human donor in good health. Some libraries in this study had Jurkat cell RNA spiked in. The chain couples TRBV6-2 or TRBV6-3 to TRBJ2-3; D unresolved. The CDR3, as DNA: TGTGCCAGCAGTTACCCTTCTAGCACAGATACGCAGTATTTT. Its translation: CASSYPSSTDTQYF.